The clone carrying this T cell receptor beta chain was picked up many times. Its antigen is not identified. These data originate in a study of T cells in Graves' hyperthyroidism and ophthalmopathy. V was pared by 4 bases and J by 4 bases, with 4 bases of the junction left unmatched. The germline V gene has CDR1 DFQATT and CDR2 SNEGSKA (reference sequence). The CDR3 spans 13 residues. Newly diagnosed patients aged 18 to 65 had hyperthyroidism of under 2 months' duration. Amplification of TCR beta CDR3 regions was performed using RNA transcripts as template. HTBI primers were employed in a first-round RT-PCR of the TCR CDR3. TCRdb analysed the multiplex PCR reads with MiXCR anew, one entry per CDR3 protein. Here the sample spans about 290,000 distinct CDR3 sequences, roughly 15% being singletons. Study-level points and caveats: In blood, most of the thyroid clonotypes expanded above 0.001 were also present. In validation, the model predicted ophthalmopathy. These predictions came a median about 6.5 months before onset.

The V gene is TRBV20-1, the J gene TRBJ2-3, with TRBD2 matching over 8 bases. This clonotype originated in a woman between 45 and 60 years old with Graves' hyperthyroidism that later progressed to Graves' ophthalmopathy. Sequencing was done on a sample of blood. CDR3 DNA sequence: TGCAGTGCTACAAGCGGGGGCGCAGATACGCAGTATTTT. Translation: CSATSGGADTQYF.